This T cell receptor beta chain was identified in a study of CD8 T cells in Susac syndrome. Per germline, CDR1 MDHEN and CDR2 SYDVKM. The CDR3 runs 13 residues. V was pared by 6 bases and J by 8 bases, with 16 bases between. RNA, at 0.5 to 1 ug, was reverse transcribed with random hexamers. The TCR beta CDR3 was amplified by immunoSEQ multiplex PCR across 54 Vbeta, 13 Jbeta. TCRdb processed the immunoSEQ multiplex PCR reads anew with MiXCR; each CDR3 protein has one entry. Among 330,000 or so distinct CDR3 sequences listed, 70% to 90% were seen once. The chain joins TRBV28 to TRBJ1-2; D is uncertain. Sequenced sample: CD8+ T cells from PBMCs. This sequence originates from a human donor with multiple sclerosis. In DNA form, the CDR3 reads TGTGCCAGCAGCCCGACGGGGTTCCAAGGCTACACCTTC. Protein: CASSPTGFQGYTF.